This is a list of T cell receptor beta chains from one sample in a study of Ad26.COV2.S vaccination and SARS-CoV-2 variants. TCRdb's table, derived via immunoSEQ multiplex PCR, lists solely in-frame clones and lacks some. The sample holds 300,000 to 400,000 clones, 70% to 90% seen once. This material consisted of peripheral blood, taken in a trial of Ad26.COV2.S vaccine versus placebo. Receptors were obtained from a person aged 18-60 years who received the Ad26.COV2.S COVID-19 vaccine or a placebo. Each CDR3 is given with its conserved first and last residue. Fields, in order: CDR3 length, D gene, V gene, J gene, clone size, CDR3 DNA, CDR3 protein. The D gene is left open where the match is weak. Part of the rows lack a size; the others show once, few, many or a class for expanded clones.

17	TRBD2	TRBV5-4	TRBJ2-2	few	TGTGCCAGCAGGGATGGCCGGACTAGCGGGAACACCGGGGAGCTGTTTTTT	CASRDGRTSGNTGELFF
13	NA	TRBV30	TRBJ1-1	NA	TGTGCCTGGAGCTTCAGCAAGAACACTGAAGCTTTCTTT	CAWSFSKNTEAFF
13	NA	TRBV11-3	TRBJ2-2	NA	TGTGCCAGCAGCATGGCCCCCTGGGGGGAGCTGTTTTTT	CASSMAPWGELFF
16	NA	TRBV11-2	TRBJ1-2	NA	TGTGCCAGCAGCTTCCACCCCCGGCGGCCTAATGCAGGCTACACCTTC	CASSFHPRRPNAGYTF
12	NA	TRBV5-5	TRBJ2-1	few	TGTGCCAGCAGCTTGCCCCCAGCGGGTAAGTTCTTC	CASSLPPAGKFF
14	TRBD1	TRBV9	TRBJ2-3	NA	TGTGCCAGCAGCGTAGGACAGGGGACAGATACGCAGTATTTT	CASSVGQGTDTQYF
15	TRBD2	TRBV6-5	TRBJ2-7	NA	TGTGCCAGCTGGGACCTAGCGGGAGTTTATTACGAGCAGTACTTC	CASWDLAGVYYEQYF
15	TRBD1	TRBV6-1	TRBJ2-1	NA	TGTGCCAGCAGTGAGAAACAGGGGATCTACAATGAGCAGTTCTTC	CASSEKQGIYNEQFF
18	NA	TRBV5-1	TRBJ2-3	NA	TGCGCCAGCAGCCCAACGGTTTCCGGGACTGCTAACACAGATACGCAGTATTTT	CASSPTVSGTANTDTQYF
12	NA	TRBV7-2	TRBJ2-2	NA	TGTGCCAGCAGCTTAGAGGCCGGGGAGCTGTTTTTT	CASSLEAGELFF
12	NA	TRBV28	TRBJ1-5	NA	TGTGCCAGCAGTTTGAGTGGTCAGCCCCAGCATTTT	CASSLSGQPQHF
15	TRBD1	TRBV2	TRBJ1-2	NA	TGTGCCACCCCAATCAATAACAGGGGGCTAGATGGCTACACCTTC	CATPINNRGLDGYTF
16	TRBD1	TRBV10-3	TRBJ1-1	few	TGTGCCATCAGTGACGAAGGGGGCAGGGGAGGACTTGAAGCTTTCTTT	CAISDEGGRGGLEAFF
13	NA	TRBV6-5	TRBJ2-2	NA	TGTGCCAGCACCAAGCCGGGCACCGGGGAGCTGTTTTTT	CASTKPGTGELFF
17	NA	TRBV6-2/TRBV6-3	TRBJ1-5	NA	TGTGCCAGCAGTTACGTCTTTGGGCAGGTTAGCAATCAGCCCCAGCATTTT	CASSYVFGQVSNQPQHF
12	NA	TRBV7-9	TRBJ2-3	few	TGTGCCAGTGGCGGGAGCACAGATACGCAGTATTTT	CASGGSTDTQYF
15	NA	TRBV13	TRBJ1-3	NA	TGTGCCAGCAGCTCTCAACAGGGACCTGGAAACACCATATATTTT	CASSSQQGPGNTIYF
16	NA	TRBV5-4	TRBJ2-3	NA	TGTGCCAGCAGCCACTGGACAGATGGGAGCACAGATACGCAGTATTTT	CASSHWTDGSTDTQYF
13	TRBD2	TRBV12-3/TRBV12-4	TRBJ2-5	NA	TGTGCCAGCACCCTAGCGGGAGTAGAGACCCAGTACTTC	CASTLAGVETQYF
16	TRBD1	TRBV27	TRBJ1-1	NA	TGTGCCAGCAGTTTAATTCGCAGGGGGCGAGGAACTGAAGCTTTCTTT	CASSLIRRGRGTEAFF
15	NA	TRBV5-1	TRBJ2-5	NA	TGCGCCAGCAGCTTCGGGAGATCCGGGGAAGAGACCCAGTACTTC	CASSFGRSGEETQYF
13	TRBD2	TRBV6-5	TRBJ2-5	few	TGTGCCAGCAGACTAGCGGGGGGAGAGACCCAGTACTTC	CASRLAGGETQYF
17	NA	TRBV13	TRBJ1-6	NA	TGTGCCAGCAGCTTAGGAAATATAGCAGGGGCAGTCTCACCCCTCCACTTT	CASSLGNIAGAVSPLHF
13	NA	TRBV10-1	TRBJ2-7	NA	TGCGCCAGCAGTGAGGCCCAGGGGAAGGAGCAGTACTTC	CASSEAQGKEQYF
16	TRBD1	TRBV4-1	TRBJ2-2	NA	TGCGCCAGCAGCCAAGTCGACAGGGGGCGGGCCGGGGAGCTGTTTTTT	CASSQVDRGRAGELFF
15	TRBD2	TRBV3-1/TRBV3-2	TRBJ2-7	NA	TGTGCCAGCAGCCATGGACTAGCGGGGTTGTACGAGCAGTACTTC	CASSHGLAGLYEQYF
15	NA	TRBV11-2	TRBJ1-1	once	TGTGCCAGCAGCTCTCCCCGAGGGGGAAGGTCTGAAGCTTTCTTT	CASSSPRGGRSEAFF
15	TRBD2	TRBV7-2	TRBJ2-5	NA	TGTGCCAGCAGCTTACAGCGGGGAAATAAGAGGACCCAGTACTTC	CASSLQRGNKRTQYF
15	TRBD2	TRBV15	TRBJ2-7	NA	TGTGCCACCAGCAGAGAAGGAGCGGGATCCTACGAGCAGTACTTC	CATSREGAGSYEQYF
14	NA	TRBV10-2	TRBJ2-1	NA	TGCGCCAGCAGTGGGGGGACGAAGCACAATGAGCAGTTCTTC	CASSGGTKHNEQFF
16	NA	TRBV18	TRBJ2-7	NA	TGTGCCAGCCTCCCCGGGACAGATTCGGCGGGAGGCGAGCAGTACTTC	CASLPGTDSAGGEQYF
17	NA	TRBV7-2	TRBJ1-5	NA	TGTGCCAGCAGCTTAGTAGTGTCTACTTATAGCAATCAGCCCCAGCATTTT	CASSLVVSTYSNQPQHF
15	NA	TRBV5-8	TRBJ1-5	NA	TGTGCCAGCAGCCCTTCGGGACGGCACAATCAGCCCCAGCATTTT	CASSPSGRHNQPQHF
15	TRBD2	TRBV7-2	TRBJ2-7	NA	TGTGCCAGCAGCTTAGAAAGCGGGGTCCCCTACGAGCAGTACTTC	CASSLESGVPYEQYF
16	TRBD1	TRBV2	TRBJ2-7	NA	TGTGCCACCAACCCGTCAGGGACAGGGGCAGTGGGCGAGCAGTACTTC	CATNPSGTGAVGEQYF
16	NA	TRBV7-9	TRBJ1-1	NA	TGTGCCAGCAGCTTAGCGGGCTCCCGAGCAGGGACTGAAGCTTTCTTT	CASSLAGSRAGTEAFF
11	NA	TRBV29-1	TRBJ2-7	NA	TGCAGCGTTGTGGGGCATAACGAGCAGTACTTC	CSVVGHNEQYF